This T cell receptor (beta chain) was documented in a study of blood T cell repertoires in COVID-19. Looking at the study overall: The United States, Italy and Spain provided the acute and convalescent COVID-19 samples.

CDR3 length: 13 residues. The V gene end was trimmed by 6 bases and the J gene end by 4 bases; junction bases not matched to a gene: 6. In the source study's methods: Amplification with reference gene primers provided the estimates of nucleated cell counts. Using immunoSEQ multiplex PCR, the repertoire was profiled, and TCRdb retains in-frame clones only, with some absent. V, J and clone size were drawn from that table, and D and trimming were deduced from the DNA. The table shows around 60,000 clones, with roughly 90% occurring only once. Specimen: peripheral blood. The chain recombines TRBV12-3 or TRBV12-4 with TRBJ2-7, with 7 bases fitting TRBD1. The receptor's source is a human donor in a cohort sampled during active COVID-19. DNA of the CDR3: TGTGCCAGCAGGCAAACAGGGGCTTACGAGCAGTACTTC. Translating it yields CASRQTGAYEQYF.